The clone carrying this TCR beta chain was seen just once. Its specificity is unknown. This specimen includes other DNA sequences encoding the same CDR3. Everyone who donated was a Caucasian adult who lived in Nashville, Tennessee. The CDR3 is 14 residues long. CDR1 is SGHRS, CDR2 YFSETQ, per germline. V shed 4 bases, J shed 4 bases, and the junction held 3 bases outside the gene matches. The method was immunoSEQ multiplex PCR; TCRdb's version includes in-frame clones alone and lacks a portion of them. The table has hundreds of thousands of clones, approximately 74% seen once; the top ten hold under 2%. The source of the sample is a study of shared clonotypes between healthy human individuals. Study-level information: Used for every donor were three CD4 naive, three CD4 memory, two CD8 naive and one CD8 memory plate.

The study, taken as a whole, reports: For naive CD4 cells, roughly 5% of clonotypes were shared across a handful of donors.

The clonotype comes from a young woman in good health. The rearrangement joins TRBV5-1 to TRBJ2-1, with 9 bases aligning to TRBD1. The specimen was memory CD4+ T cells sorted from blood. Subset given: CD45RA-negative fraction. CDR3 in DNA: TGCGCCAGCAGCCGGGGACAGGGTTACAATGAGCAGTTCTTC. Its protein is CASSRGQGYNEQFF.